These 17 T cell receptor beta chains were sequenced from one sample in a study of blood T cell repertoires in COVID-19. TCRdb's copy holds only in-frame clones and misses some; the assay was immunoSEQ multiplex PCR. The sample shows a few hundred thousand clones, more than 70% of them seen only once. Sequenced sample: peripheral blood. The receptors were sampled from a woman in her 40s who had recovered from COVID-19.

The chain is built from TRBV6-5 and TRBJ2-1; 14 bases are a match to TRBD2. Germline CDR1 reads MNHEY; CDR2 reads SVGAGI. The CDR3 is 15 amino acids. The ends lost 10 bases at V and 8 bases at J; junction bases unmatched: 10. This chain's CDR3 is CATRLAGGPRDEQFF. The DNA for the CDR3 is TGTGCCACCCGACTAGCGGGAGGGCCCAGGGATGAGCAGTTCTTC.

The V gene is TRBV7-8, the J gene TRBJ2-1, with 14 bases identical to TRBD2. CDR3 length: 20 residues. Looked up from germline, CDR1 is SGHVS and CDR2 is FQNEAQ. With 1 base clipped from V and 6 bases from J, the junction kept 14 bases outside the gene matches. The CDR3 reads CASSLGGLAGVVYRGNEQFF. In nucleotides, the CDR3 is TGTGCCAGCAGCTTAGGGGGACTAGCGGGAGTTGTTTATCGGGGCAATGAGCAGTTCTTC.

This chain joins TRBV7-2 and TRBJ1-4; 9 bases line up with TRBD1. Germline V gives CDR1 SGHTA, CDR2 FQGNSA. J lost 7 bases, V lost 5 bases, and 8 bases had no gene match. The CDR3 contains 15 residues. The chain's CDR3 is CASSNPTGGAEKLFF. Here the CDR3 DNA reads TGTGCCAGCAGCAACCCGACAGGGGGGGCTGAAAAACTGTTTTTT.

CDR3 protein: CASSPPGRGHYGYTF. The CDR3 nucleotides are TGTGCCAGCAGTCCCCCGGGCAGGGGGCACTATGGCTACACCTTC. The chain recombines TRBV6-5 with TRBJ1-2; 8 nucleotides match TRBD1. The CDR3 consists of 15 residues. Losses at the gene ends were 5 bases for V and 3 bases for J; bases not matched to a gene: 8. Per germline, CDR1 MNHEY and CDR2 SVGAGI.

V is TRBV5-4 and J is TRBJ2-5, with D maybe TRBD1 (7 bases). Looked up from germline, CDR1 is SGHNT and CDR2 is YYREEE (reference sequence). CDR3 length: 16 amino acids. The V gene lost 5 bases and the J gene lost 1 base, with 18 bases spanning the gap. CDR3 DNA sequence: TGTGCCAGCAGTCAGGCGGCAGGGGGGATCCAAGAGACCCAGTACTTC. Its protein is CASSQAAGGIQETQYF.

This clone appeared once. The chain uses TRBV13 and TRBJ2-3; D is perhaps TRBD2 (5 bases). The germline V gene has CDR1 PRHDT and CDR2 FYEKMQ (reference sequence). The length of the CDR3 is 14 residues. V was clipped by 3 bases and J by 1 base, with 8 bases between them. This CDR3 is CASSFGERTDTQYF. CDR3 coding DNA: TGTGCCAGCAGCTTTGGGGAGCGCACAGATACGCAGTATTTT.

The chain uses TRBV7-3 and TRBJ2-5, with a weak D call TRBD2 (5 bases). CDR3 size: 13 residues. The germline gives CDR1 SGHTA, CDR2 FQGTGA. The V and J ends lost 5 bases and 5 bases respectively, with 12 bases between them. CDR3 nucleotide sequence: TGTGCCAGCAGCACCGGACTTAGGGAGACCCAGTACTTC. Translation: CASSTGLRETQYF.

The chain uses TRBV29-1 and TRBJ1-2; 7 bases fit TRBD1. V was clipped by 7 bases and J by 2 bases; unmatched bases: 13. Germline values: CDR1 SQVTM, CDR2 ANQGSEA. This CDR3 region has 15 residues. The DNA of the CDR3 is TGCAGCGCACGACAGGGCAACAATAACAACTATGGCTACACCTTC. As protein: CSARQGNNNNYGYTF.

V gene TRBV10-3 combines with J gene TRBJ1-2; D perhaps matches TRBD1 (5 bases). CDR3 length: 14 amino acids. Trimming pared 3 bases from V and 5 bases from J, leaving 13 bases between. Germline lookup yields CDR1 ENHRY and CDR2 SYGVKD. The CDR3 DNA reads TGTGCCATCAGTGACGGAGGGACGGGGTATGGCTACACCTTC. This codes for CAISDGGTGYGYTF.

The chain joins TRBV5-1 to TRBJ1-1, with 9 bases matching TRBD1. The CDR3 is 16 amino acids. Germline assignment: CDR1 SGHRS and CDR2 YFSETQ. The V segment lost 6 bases and the J segment 0 bases; nucleotides outside the gene matches: 9. The CDR3 loop is CASTGGGQGMNTEAFF. CDR3 sequence (DNA): TGCGCCAGCACGGGAGGGGGACAGGGAATGAACACTGAAGCTTTCTTT.

The chain links TRBV7-8 to TRBJ2-5; D may be TRBD2 (6 bases). V gave up 5 bases and J gave up 3 bases, with 10 bases separating them. The germline gives CDR1 SGHVS, CDR2 FQNEAQ. CDR3 length equals 13 residues. CDR3 coding DNA: TGTGCCAGCAGCCAGACTAGGAAAGAGACCCAGTACTTC. Translating it yields CASSQTRKETQYF.

The chain couples TRBV18 to TRBJ1-2; the D is unclear. CDR3 length: 13 amino acids. Germline values: CDR1 KGHSH, CDR2 LQKENI. V was trimmed by 1 base and J by 6 bases, leaving 9 bases between them. CDR3 DNA: TGTGCCAGCTCACCACGGGGAGGCGATGGCTACACCTTC. It specifies CASSPRGGDGYTF.

CDR3 DNA sequence: TGTGCCAGCAGCAAGTGGGCCCCGACGGCCCTGTACCAAGAGACCCAGTACTTC. It encodes CASSKWAPTALYQETQYF. The V gene is TRBV21-1, the J gene TRBJ2-5; whether TRBD1, the table's D call, matches the DNA was not checked. TRBV21-1 is a pseudogene. The CDR3 spans 18 residues.

This chain uses TRBV7-9 with TRBJ2-7; a possible D gene is TRBD2 (6 bases). From germline, CDR1 is SEHNR and CDR2 FQNEAQ (reference sequence). V lost 10 bases to trimming and J lost 7 bases, with 17 bases between them. The CDR3 consists of 12 residues. CDR3 DNA sequence: TGTGCCACCAGGGACTCCGCTAAAGAGCAGTACTTC. Translating it yields CATRDSAKEQYF.

The chain recombines TRBV19 with TRBJ2-4; D possibly corresponds to TRBD2 (5 bases). Germline CDR1 LNHDA, CDR2 SQIVND (reference sequence). V lost 3 bases to trimming and J lost 8 bases, with 26 bases between them. The CDR3 has 18 residues. CDR3 loop: CASSIPRPTTSSRHIQYF. DNA for the CDR3: TGTGCCAGTAGTATCCCTCGCCCAACTACTAGTTCGCGTCACATTCAGTACTTC.

The V and J genes are TRBV5-4 and TRBJ1-2; D is unclear. V lost 9 bases and J lost 2, with 20 bases in between. This CDR3 has 15 amino acids. Germline V gene lookup returns CDR1 SGHNT and CDR2 YYREEE (reference sequence). CDR3 in DNA: TGTGCCACCCAGATTGAGGCAGACCAAAACTATGGCTACACCTTC. Its protein product is CATQIEADQNYGYTF.

The chain recombines TRBV10-3 with TRBJ2-2, with D perhaps TRBD2 (6 bases). Per germline, CDR1 ENHRY and CDR2 SYGVKD. The V end was cut by 7 bases, the J end by 4 bases, with 7 bases between. CDR3 length: 12 residues. The CDR3 is CAIIGGTGELFF. The CDR3 region has the DNA TGTGCCATCATCGGGGGCACCGGGGAGCTGTTTTTT.